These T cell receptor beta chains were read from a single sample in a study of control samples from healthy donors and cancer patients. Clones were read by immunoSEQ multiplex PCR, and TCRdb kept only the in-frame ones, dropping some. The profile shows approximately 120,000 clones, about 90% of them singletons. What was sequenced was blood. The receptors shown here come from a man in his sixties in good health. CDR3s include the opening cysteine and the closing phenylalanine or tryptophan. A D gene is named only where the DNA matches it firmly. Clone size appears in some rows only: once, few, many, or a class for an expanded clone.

cdr3_nt: TGTGCCAGCAGCCAAGCTAGCGGGGGGCTGGAAGAGACCCAGTACTTC
cdr3_aa: CASSQASGGLEETQYF
clone_size: .
d_call: TRBD2
cdr3_length: 16
v_call: TRBV4-2
j_call: TRBJ2-5

cdr3_nt: TGTGCCACGACCGGGACCGCCTCGAGCTCCTATAATTCACCCCTCCACTTT
cdr3_aa: CATTGTASSSYNSPLHF
clone_size: .
d_call: .
cdr3_length: 17
v_call: TRBV24-1
j_call: TRBJ1-6

cdr3_nt: TGTGCCAGCAGTCCCGGGACAGGGATTGAGAGAGGCTACACCTTC
cdr3_aa: CASSPGTGIERGYTF
clone_size: .
d_call: TRBD1
cdr3_length: 15
v_call: TRBV27
j_call: TRBJ1-2

cdr3_nt: TGTGCCAGCAGAGGTAGCGGGATCGCCTACGAGCAGTACTTC
cdr3_aa: CASRGSGIAYEQYF
clone_size: .
d_call: TRBD2
cdr3_length: 14
v_call: TRBV6-5
j_call: TRBJ2-7

cdr3_nt: TGTGCCAGCACGAGGGACAGGGCCGAGGCAACTAATGAAAAACTGTTTTTT
cdr3_aa: CASTRDRAEATNEKLFF
clone_size: .
d_call: TRBD1
cdr3_length: 17
v_call: TRBV2
j_call: TRBJ1-4

cdr3_nt: TGCGCCAGCAGTGGCGGGGGGGATCAAGATACGCAGTATTTT
cdr3_aa: CASSGGGDQDTQYF
clone_size: .
d_call: TRBD2
cdr3_length: 14
v_call: TRBV5-1
j_call: TRBJ2-3

cdr3_nt: TGTGCCAGCAGCTTAAAAGGACGTACTGAAGCTTTCTTT
cdr3_aa: CASSLKGRTEAFF
clone_size: .
d_call: .
cdr3_length: 13
v_call: TRBV7-3
j_call: TRBJ1-1

cdr3_nt: TGTGCCAGCAAACAACAGGGGGCGGGCAATCAGCCCCAGCATTTT
cdr3_aa: CASKQQGAGNQPQHF
clone_size: .
d_call: TRBD1
cdr3_length: 15
v_call: TRBV2
j_call: TRBJ1-5

cdr3_nt: TGTGCCAGCAGTCCAACAGGACAGGGGGTCCTTTGGGGCAATCAGCCCCAGCATTTT
cdr3_aa: CASSPTGQGVLWGNQPQHF
clone_size: .
d_call: TRBD1
cdr3_length: 19
v_call: TRBV27
j_call: TRBJ1-5

cdr3_nt: TGTGCCAGCAGTGGATCGACAGGATCGAATCAGCCCCAGCATTTT
cdr3_aa: CASSGSTGSNQPQHF
clone_size: .
d_call: .
cdr3_length: 15
v_call: TRBV27
j_call: TRBJ1-5

cdr3_nt: TGTGCCAGCAGCCTAACAGGGGGGGGCTACAATGAGCAGTTCTTC
cdr3_aa: CASSLTGGGYNEQFF
clone_size: once
d_call: .
cdr3_length: 15
v_call: TRBV7-2
j_call: TRBJ2-1

cdr3_nt: TGTGCCAGCAGTTCTAGACAGTCCGGGAACACCATATATTTT
cdr3_aa: CASSSRQSGNTIYF
clone_size: .
d_call: .
cdr3_length: 14
v_call: TRBV27
j_call: TRBJ1-3

cdr3_nt: TGTGCCAGCAGCTCCGGATGGACCACTGGAAACACCATATATTTT
cdr3_aa: CASSSGWTTGNTIYF
clone_size: .
d_call: .
cdr3_length: 15
v_call: TRBV7-2
j_call: TRBJ1-3

cdr3_nt: TGTGCCAGTAGTAACCCAAAATCCTTCACACAGGGCACTGAGCAGTTCTTC
cdr3_aa: CASSNPKSFTQGTEQFF
clone_size: .
d_call: .
cdr3_length: 17
v_call: TRBV19
j_call: TRBJ2-1

cdr3_nt: TGTGCCAGCACCCCAATCACGCGGGGGACAGATACGCAGTATTTT
cdr3_aa: CASTPITRGTDTQYF
clone_size: .
d_call: TRBD2
cdr3_length: 15
v_call: TRBV2
j_call: TRBJ2-3

cdr3_nt: TGTGCCAACTCTTCGATAGGGGTTATGAACACTGAAGCTTTCTTT
cdr3_aa: CANSSIGVMNTEAFF
clone_size: .
d_call: .
cdr3_length: 15
v_call: TRBV21-1
j_call: TRBJ1-1

cdr3_nt: TGCGCCAGCAGCCAAGATGCGGGATGGGGGTCTGGAACCGGGGAGCTGTTTTTT
cdr3_aa: CASSQDAGWGSGTGELFF
clone_size: .
d_call: .
cdr3_length: 18
v_call: TRBV4-3
j_call: TRBJ2-2

cdr3_nt: TGTGCCAGCAGTGAAGACTCAGGGCGGACAGATACGCAGTATTTT
cdr3_aa: CASSEDSGRTDTQYF
clone_size: .
d_call: .
cdr3_length: 15
v_call: TRBV6-1
j_call: TRBJ2-3

cdr3_nt: TGTGCCAGCAGCCCGCCCGGGACAGGGGTAAACGAGCAGTACTTC
cdr3_aa: CASSPPGTGVNEQYF
clone_size: .
d_call: TRBD1
cdr3_length: 15
v_call: TRBV7-3
j_call: TRBJ2-7

cdr3_nt: TGTGCCAGCAGTTTATCGACAGTAGGAAACACCATATATTTT
cdr3_aa: CASSLSTVGNTIYF
clone_size: once
d_call: .
cdr3_length: 14
v_call: TRBV28
j_call: TRBJ1-3

cdr3_nt: TGTGCCAGCAGCTCCAGGGACGGAGTCGGCGAGCAGTACTTC
cdr3_aa: CASSSRDGVGEQYF
clone_size: .
d_call: .
cdr3_length: 14
v_call: TRBV7-2
j_call: TRBJ2-7

cdr3_nt: TGTGCCAGCAGTTACTCGATGGAGGGCACTGAAGCTTTCTTT
cdr3_aa: CASSYSMEGTEAFF
clone_size: .
d_call: .
cdr3_length: 14
v_call: TRBV6-6
j_call: TRBJ1-1

cdr3_nt: TGTGCCAGCAGCCGTAAGCTCCAGGCTCGGTACGAGCAGTACTTC
cdr3_aa: CASSRKLQARYEQYF
clone_size: .
d_call: .
cdr3_length: 15
v_call: TRBV6-5
j_call: TRBJ2-7

cdr3_nt: TGCGCCAGCAGCGGGGGCGATCTCTCCTACAATGAGCAGTTCTTC
cdr3_aa: CASSGGDLSYNEQFF
clone_size: .
d_call: .
cdr3_length: 15
v_call: TRBV5-1
j_call: TRBJ2-1

cdr3_nt: TGTGCCAGCAGCTGGGGGTACTCTGGGGCCAACGTCCTGACTTTC
cdr3_aa: CASSWGYSGANVLTF
clone_size: .
d_call: .
cdr3_length: 15
v_call: TRBV13
j_call: TRBJ2-6

cdr3_nt: TGTGCCAGCAGTTTTGCAGGGCAGAACACTGAAGCTTTCTTT
cdr3_aa: CASSFAGQNTEAFF
clone_size: .
d_call: .
cdr3_length: 14
v_call: TRBV28
j_call: TRBJ1-1

cdr3_nt: TGCGCCAGCAGTCAATCGAGTCGACCAACCTACGAGCAGTACTTC
cdr3_aa: CASSQSSRPTYEQYF
clone_size: .
d_call: .
cdr3_length: 15
v_call: TRBV23-1
j_call: TRBJ2-7

cdr3_nt: TGTGCCAGCAGCTTAGCGCAGGAAAGAGCGAGTCCGGGAAACACCATATATTTT
cdr3_aa: CASSLAQERASPGNTIYF
clone_size: .
d_call: .
cdr3_length: 18
v_call: TRBV7-8
j_call: TRBJ1-3

cdr3_nt: TGTGCCATCAGAGGACAGGGGCATTATGAGCAGTTCTTC
cdr3_aa: CAIRGQGHYEQFF
clone_size: .
d_call: TRBD1
cdr3_length: 13
v_call: TRBV10-3
j_call: TRBJ2-1

cdr3_nt: TGTGCCAGCAGCTTCGGACTCAATGAAAAACTGTTTTTT
cdr3_aa: CASSFGLNEKLFF
clone_size: few
d_call: .
cdr3_length: 13
v_call: TRBV11-2
j_call: TRBJ1-4

cdr3_nt: TGCAGTGCTAGTAACCGCGGGGGGTTACACCCCTACGAGCAGTACTTC
cdr3_aa: CSASNRGGLHPYEQYF
clone_size: .
d_call: TRBD2
cdr3_length: 16
v_call: TRBV20-1
j_call: TRBJ2-7

cdr3_nt: TGTGCCAGCTCACTCGCCTCAACGAACACTGAAGCTTTCTTT
cdr3_aa: CASSLASTNTEAFF
clone_size: once
d_call: .
cdr3_length: 14
v_call: TRBV18
j_call: TRBJ1-1

cdr3_nt: TGTGCCAGCAGCCCGACTAGCGGGACCTTCACAGATACGCAGTATTTT
cdr3_aa: CASSPTSGTFTDTQYF
clone_size: .
d_call: TRBD2
cdr3_length: 16
v_call: TRBV3-1/TRBV3-2
j_call: TRBJ2-3

cdr3_nt: TGCGCCAGCAACGAGGGAAATCCCAGAGTTGGCTACACCTTC
cdr3_aa: CASNEGNPRVGYTF
clone_size: .
d_call: .
cdr3_length: 14
v_call: TRBV5-1
j_call: TRBJ1-2

cdr3_nt: TGTGCCAGCTCACCACCGTGGGGCGGACAGGGTTATGAAAAACTGTTTTTT
cdr3_aa: CASSPPWGGQGYEKLFF
clone_size: .
d_call: TRBD1
cdr3_length: 17
v_call: TRBV18
j_call: TRBJ1-4

cdr3_nt: TGCGCCAGCAGCCAAGAATACATGCGGGGGGGCCCTCTTCAAGAGACCCAGTACTTC
cdr3_aa: CASSQEYMRGGPLQETQYF
clone_size: .
d_call: TRBD2
cdr3_length: 19
v_call: TRBV4-1
j_call: TRBJ2-5

cdr3_nt: TGTGCCAGCAGTTTAATGGGCGAGCAGTACTTC
cdr3_aa: CASSLMGEQYF
clone_size: .
d_call: .
cdr3_length: 11
v_call: TRBV12-3/TRBV12-4
j_call: TRBJ2-7

cdr3_nt: TGTGCCACCAGCCCTCCACCGAGGACAGATAACACCGGGGAGCTGTTTTTT
cdr3_aa: CATSPPPRTDNTGELFF
clone_size: .
d_call: .
cdr3_length: 17
v_call: TRBV15
j_call: TRBJ2-2

cdr3_nt: TGTGCCAGCAGCTTAATGGGGGGAGGCTATGGCTACACCTTC
cdr3_aa: CASSLMGGGYGYTF
clone_size: .
d_call: .
cdr3_length: 14
v_call: TRBV7-8
j_call: TRBJ1-2

cdr3_nt: TGTGCCAGCAGTTACTTCAGGGGAGATACGCAGTATTTT
cdr3_aa: CASSYFRGDTQYF
clone_size: once
d_call: .
cdr3_length: 13
v_call: TRBV6-5
j_call: TRBJ2-3

cdr3_nt: TGCAGTGCTAGAGACCCAGATGGCTACACCTTC
cdr3_aa: CSARDPDGYTF
clone_size: once
d_call: .
cdr3_length: 11
v_call: TRBV20-1
j_call: TRBJ1-2

cdr3_nt: TGTGCCACCATACGGGACAGCTATAGCAATCAGCCCCAGCATTTT
cdr3_aa: CATIRDSYSNQPQHF
clone_size: .
d_call: TRBD1
cdr3_length: 15
v_call: TRBV28
j_call: TRBJ1-5

cdr3_nt: TGTGCCAGCAGCTTAGTCCCGGTCTCAGATACGCAGTATTTT
cdr3_aa: CASSLVPVSDTQYF
clone_size: .
d_call: .
cdr3_length: 14
v_call: TRBV11-2
j_call: TRBJ2-3

cdr3_nt: TGTGCCTGGAGCCCCGGGCCAGCTGAAGCTTTCTTT
cdr3_aa: CAWSPGPAEAFF
clone_size: .
d_call: .
cdr3_length: 12
v_call: TRBV30
j_call: TRBJ1-1

cdr3_nt: TGTGCCAGTAGTATAGATCTGCTAGCCGGGAGTGAGCAGTTCTTC
cdr3_aa: CASSIDLLAGSEQFF
clone_size: .
d_call: .
cdr3_length: 15
v_call: TRBV19
j_call: TRBJ2-1

cdr3_nt: TGTGCCAGTAGTATGAGGGACAGGGGTGCAGCTTTCTTT
cdr3_aa: CASSMRDRGAAFF
clone_size: .
d_call: TRBD1
cdr3_length: 13
v_call: TRBV19
j_call: TRBJ1-1

cdr3_nt: TGTGCCAGCAGCTTAGGGACAGACACTGAAGCTTTCTTT
cdr3_aa: CASSLGTDTEAFF
clone_size: .
d_call: .
cdr3_length: 13
v_call: TRBV7-9
j_call: TRBJ1-1

cdr3_nt: TGTGCCAGCAGCAATAAAGGAGGGGGAGCCACTGAAGCTTTCTTT
cdr3_aa: CASSNKGGGATEAFF
clone_size: .
d_call: .
cdr3_length: 15
v_call: TRBV11-2
j_call: TRBJ1-1

cdr3_nt: TGTGCCAGTAGTTTCAACAAAGGGGGCTACGAGCAGTACTTC
cdr3_aa: CASSFNKGGYEQYF
clone_size: .
d_call: .
cdr3_length: 14
v_call: TRBV19
j_call: TRBJ2-7

cdr3_nt: TGTGCCAGCTCACTAACTAGCGGGGGGGCTGCCTACAATGAGCAGTTCTTC
cdr3_aa: CASSLTSGGAAYNEQFF
clone_size: .
d_call: TRBD2
cdr3_length: 17
v_call: TRBV18
j_call: TRBJ2-1